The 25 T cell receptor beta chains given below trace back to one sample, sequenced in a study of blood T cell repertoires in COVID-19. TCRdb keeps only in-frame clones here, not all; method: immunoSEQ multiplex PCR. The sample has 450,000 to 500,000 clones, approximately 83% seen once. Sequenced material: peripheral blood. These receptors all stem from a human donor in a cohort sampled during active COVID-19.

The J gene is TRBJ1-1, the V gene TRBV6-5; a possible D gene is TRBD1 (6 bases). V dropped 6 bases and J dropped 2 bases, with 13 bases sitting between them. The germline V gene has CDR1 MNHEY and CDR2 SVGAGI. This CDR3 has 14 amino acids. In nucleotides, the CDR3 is TGTGCCAGCAGGCCCACAGGGTCCAACACTGAAGCTTTCTTT. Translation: CASRPTGSNTEAFF.

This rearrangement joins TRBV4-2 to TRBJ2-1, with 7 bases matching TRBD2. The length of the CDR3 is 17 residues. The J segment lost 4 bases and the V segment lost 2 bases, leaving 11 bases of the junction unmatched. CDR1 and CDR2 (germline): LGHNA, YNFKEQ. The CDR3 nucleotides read TGTGCCAGCAGCCAACAAACCAGCGGGAAGGCATACAATGAGCAGTTCTTC. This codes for CASSQQTSGKAYNEQFF.

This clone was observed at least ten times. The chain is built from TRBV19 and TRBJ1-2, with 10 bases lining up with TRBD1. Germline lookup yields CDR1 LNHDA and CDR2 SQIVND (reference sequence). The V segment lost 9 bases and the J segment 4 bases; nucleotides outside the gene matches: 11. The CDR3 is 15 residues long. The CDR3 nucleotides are TGTGCCAGCCGAGATACGGGACAGGGGCCCTATGGCTACACCTTC. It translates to CASRDTGQGPYGYTF.

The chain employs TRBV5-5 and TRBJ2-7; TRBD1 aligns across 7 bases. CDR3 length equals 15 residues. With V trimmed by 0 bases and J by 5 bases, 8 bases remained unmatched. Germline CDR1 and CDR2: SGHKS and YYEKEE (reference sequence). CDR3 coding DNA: TGTGCCAGCAGCTTGGGGCCCGACAGGGTGAACGAGCAGTACTTC. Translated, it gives CASSLGPDRVNEQYF. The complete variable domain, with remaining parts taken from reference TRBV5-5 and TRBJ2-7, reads DAGVTQSPTHLIKTRGQQVTLRCSPISGHKSVSWYQQVLGQGPQFIFQYYEKEERGRGNFPDRFSARQFPNYSSELNVNALLLGDSALYLCASSLGPDRVNEQYFGPGTRLTVT.

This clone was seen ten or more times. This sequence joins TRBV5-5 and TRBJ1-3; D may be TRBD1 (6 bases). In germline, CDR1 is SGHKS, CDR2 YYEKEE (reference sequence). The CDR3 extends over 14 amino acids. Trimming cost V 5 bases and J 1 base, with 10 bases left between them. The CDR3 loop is CASSSGQSGNTIYF. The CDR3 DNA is TGTGCCAGCAGTTCCGGACAGTCTGGAAACACCATATATTTT.

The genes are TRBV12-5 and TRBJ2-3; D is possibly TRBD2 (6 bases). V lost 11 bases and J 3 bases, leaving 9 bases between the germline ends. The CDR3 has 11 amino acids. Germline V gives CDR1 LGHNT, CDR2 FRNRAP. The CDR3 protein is CAGGTTDTQYF. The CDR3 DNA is TGTGCTGGGGGGACTACAGATACGCAGTATTTT.

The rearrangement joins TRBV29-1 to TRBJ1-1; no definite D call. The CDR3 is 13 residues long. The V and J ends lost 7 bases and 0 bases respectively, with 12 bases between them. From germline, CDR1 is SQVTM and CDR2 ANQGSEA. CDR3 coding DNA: TGCAGCGCTGGCGGGCTGTTGAACACTGAAGCTTTCTTT. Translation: CSAGGLLNTEAFF.

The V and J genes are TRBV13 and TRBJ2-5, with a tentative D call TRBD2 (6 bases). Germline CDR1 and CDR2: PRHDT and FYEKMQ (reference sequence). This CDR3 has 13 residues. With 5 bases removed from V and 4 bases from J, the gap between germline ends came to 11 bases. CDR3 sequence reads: CASSAGGRETQYF. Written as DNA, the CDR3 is TGTGCCAGCAGCGCCGGGGGAAGAGAGACCCAGTACTTC.

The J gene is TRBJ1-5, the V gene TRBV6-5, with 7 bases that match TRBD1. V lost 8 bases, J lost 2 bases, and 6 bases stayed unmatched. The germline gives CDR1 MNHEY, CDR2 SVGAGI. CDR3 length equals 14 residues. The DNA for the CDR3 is TGTGCCAGCGGGACAGCCTCTCGCAATCAGCCCCAGCATTTT. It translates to CASGTASRNQPQHF.

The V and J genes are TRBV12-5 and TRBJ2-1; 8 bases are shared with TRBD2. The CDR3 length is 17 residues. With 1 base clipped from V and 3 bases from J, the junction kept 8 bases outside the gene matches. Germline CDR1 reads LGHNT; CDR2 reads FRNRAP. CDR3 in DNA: TGTGCTAGTGGTTTGGGGACGGGAGGGCCGATCTACAATGAGCAGTTCTTC. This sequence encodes CASGLGTGGPIYNEQFF.

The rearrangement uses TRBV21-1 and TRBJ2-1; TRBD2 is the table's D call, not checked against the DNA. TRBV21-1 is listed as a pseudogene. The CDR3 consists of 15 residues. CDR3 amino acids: CASSKGARTHNEQFF. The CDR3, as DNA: TGTGCCAGCAGCAAAGGCGCCCGTACCCACAATGAGCAGTTCTTC.

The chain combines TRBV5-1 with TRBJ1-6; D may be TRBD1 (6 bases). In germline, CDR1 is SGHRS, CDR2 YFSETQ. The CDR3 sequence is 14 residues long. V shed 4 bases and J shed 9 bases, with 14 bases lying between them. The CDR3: CASSLGQSSSPLHF. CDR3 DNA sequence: TGCGCCAGCAGCCTTGGACAGTCAAGTTCACCCCTCCACTTT. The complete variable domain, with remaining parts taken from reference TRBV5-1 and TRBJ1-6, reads KAGVTQTPRYLIKTRGQQVTLSCSPISGHRSVSWYQQTPGQGLQFLFEYFSETQRNKGNFPGRFSGRQFSNSRSEMNVSTLELGDSALYLCASSLGQSSSPLHFGNGTRLTVT.

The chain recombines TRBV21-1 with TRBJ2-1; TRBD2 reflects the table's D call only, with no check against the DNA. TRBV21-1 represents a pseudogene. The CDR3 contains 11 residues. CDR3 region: CASSTLASWLF. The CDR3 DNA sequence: TGTGCCAGCAGCACCCTAGCGTCGTGGCTCTTC.

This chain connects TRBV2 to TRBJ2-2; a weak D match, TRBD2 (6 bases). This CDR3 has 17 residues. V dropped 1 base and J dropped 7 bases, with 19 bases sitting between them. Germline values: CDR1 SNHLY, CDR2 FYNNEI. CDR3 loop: CASSEGFDGSRHGELFF. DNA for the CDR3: TGTGCCAGCAGTGAAGGGTTCGACGGGAGCAGGCACGGGGAGCTGTTTTTT.

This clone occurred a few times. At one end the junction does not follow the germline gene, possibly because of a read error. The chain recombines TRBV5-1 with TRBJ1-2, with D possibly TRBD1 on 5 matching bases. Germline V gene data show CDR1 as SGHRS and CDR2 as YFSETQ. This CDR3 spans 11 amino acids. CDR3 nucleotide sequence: TGCGCCAGCAGCCCGCCACAGGAATCGGTCTTC. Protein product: CASSPPQESVF.

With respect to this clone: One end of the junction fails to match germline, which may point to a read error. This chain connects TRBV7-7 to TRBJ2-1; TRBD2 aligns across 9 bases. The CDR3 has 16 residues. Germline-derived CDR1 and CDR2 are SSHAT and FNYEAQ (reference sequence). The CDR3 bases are TGTGCTAGCAGCTTAGGGCCTAGCGGGACGGTCAATGAGCAGTTCTTC. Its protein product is CASSLGPSGTVNEQFF.

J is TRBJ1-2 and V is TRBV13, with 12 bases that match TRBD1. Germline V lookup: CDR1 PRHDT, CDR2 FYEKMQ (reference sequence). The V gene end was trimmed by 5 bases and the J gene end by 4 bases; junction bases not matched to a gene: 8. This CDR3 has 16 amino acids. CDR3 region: CASSPGTGGRGYGYTF. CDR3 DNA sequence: TGTGCCAGCAGCCCAGGGACAGGGGGCAGGGGCTATGGCTACACCTTC.

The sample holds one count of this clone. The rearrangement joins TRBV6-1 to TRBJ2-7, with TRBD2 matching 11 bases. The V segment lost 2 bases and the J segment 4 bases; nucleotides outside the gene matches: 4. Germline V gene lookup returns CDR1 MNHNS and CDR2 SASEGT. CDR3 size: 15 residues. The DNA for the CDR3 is TGTGCCAGCAGTGAAACGGGACTAGCGGCTTACGAGCAGTACTTC. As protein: CASSETGLAAYEQYF.

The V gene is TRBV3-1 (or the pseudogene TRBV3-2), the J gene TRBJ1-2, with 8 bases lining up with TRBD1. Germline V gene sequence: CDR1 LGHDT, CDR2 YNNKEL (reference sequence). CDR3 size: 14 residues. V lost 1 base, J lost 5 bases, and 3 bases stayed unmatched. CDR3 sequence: CASSQGQGPYGYTF. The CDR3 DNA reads TGTGCCAGCAGCCAAGGACAGGGGCCTTATGGCTACACCTTC.

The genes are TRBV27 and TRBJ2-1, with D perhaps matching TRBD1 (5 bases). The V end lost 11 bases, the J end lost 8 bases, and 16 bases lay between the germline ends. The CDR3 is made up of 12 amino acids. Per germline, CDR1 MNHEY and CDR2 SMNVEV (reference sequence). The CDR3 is CASRAWVDEQFF. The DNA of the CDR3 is TGTGCCTCCAGGGCCTGGGTGGATGAGCAGTTCTTC.

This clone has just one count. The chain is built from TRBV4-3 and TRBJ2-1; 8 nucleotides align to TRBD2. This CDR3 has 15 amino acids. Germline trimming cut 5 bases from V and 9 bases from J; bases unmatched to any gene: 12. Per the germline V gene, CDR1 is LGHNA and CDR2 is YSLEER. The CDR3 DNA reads TGCGCCAGCAGCTCTACTAGCGGAGGAGGCACTGAGCAGTTCTTC. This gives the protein CASSSTSGGGTEQFF.

In DNA, the CDR3 is TGTGCCAGCATCTACGCGGTAAACAACAATGAGCAGTTCTTC. Translating it yields CASIYAVNNNEQFF. The genes are TRBV2 and TRBJ2-1; D remains unclear. The germline gives CDR1 SNHLY, CDR2 FYNNEI. Trimming removed 7 bases at V and 5 bases at J, with 15 bases between. The CDR3 totals 14 residues.

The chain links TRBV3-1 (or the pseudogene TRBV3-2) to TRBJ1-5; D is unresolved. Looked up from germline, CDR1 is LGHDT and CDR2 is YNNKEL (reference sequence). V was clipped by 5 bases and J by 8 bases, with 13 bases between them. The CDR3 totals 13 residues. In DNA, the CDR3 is TGTGCCAGCAGCTCCGGGAGGTGGGAGCCCCAGCATTTT. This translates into CASSSGRWEPQHF.

The CDR3 spells CASSLSPTTYGYTF. The CDR3 nucleotides are TGTGCCAGCAGCTTATCTCCCACAACCTATGGCTACACCTTC. The chain is built from TRBV13 and TRBJ1-2; D call uncertain. Germline V lookup: CDR1 PRHDT, CDR2 FYEKMQ (reference sequence). This CDR3 contains 14 residues. V shed 2 bases and J shed 4 bases, with 11 bases lying between them.

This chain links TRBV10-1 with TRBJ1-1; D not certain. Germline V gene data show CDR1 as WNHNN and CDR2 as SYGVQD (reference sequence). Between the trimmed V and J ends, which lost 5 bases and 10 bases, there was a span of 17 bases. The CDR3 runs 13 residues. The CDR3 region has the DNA TGCGCCAGCAGTCCGGCCGGGGAAGTCGGAGCTTTCTTT. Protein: CASSPAGEVGAFF.